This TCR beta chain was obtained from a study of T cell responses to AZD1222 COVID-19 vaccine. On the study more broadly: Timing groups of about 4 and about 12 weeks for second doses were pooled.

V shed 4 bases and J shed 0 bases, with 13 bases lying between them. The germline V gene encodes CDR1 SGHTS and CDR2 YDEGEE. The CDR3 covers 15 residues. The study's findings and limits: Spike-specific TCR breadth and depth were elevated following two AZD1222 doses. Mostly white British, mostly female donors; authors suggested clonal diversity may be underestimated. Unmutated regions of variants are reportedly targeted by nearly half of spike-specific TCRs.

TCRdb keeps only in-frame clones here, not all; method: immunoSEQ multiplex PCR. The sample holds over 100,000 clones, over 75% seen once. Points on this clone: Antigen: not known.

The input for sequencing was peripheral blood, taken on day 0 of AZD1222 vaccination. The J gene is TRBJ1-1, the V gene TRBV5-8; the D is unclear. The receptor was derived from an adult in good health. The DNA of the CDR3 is TGTGCCAGCAGCCCCAACGGTCGCTTGAACACTGAAGCTTTCTTT. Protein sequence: CASSPNGRLNTEAFF.